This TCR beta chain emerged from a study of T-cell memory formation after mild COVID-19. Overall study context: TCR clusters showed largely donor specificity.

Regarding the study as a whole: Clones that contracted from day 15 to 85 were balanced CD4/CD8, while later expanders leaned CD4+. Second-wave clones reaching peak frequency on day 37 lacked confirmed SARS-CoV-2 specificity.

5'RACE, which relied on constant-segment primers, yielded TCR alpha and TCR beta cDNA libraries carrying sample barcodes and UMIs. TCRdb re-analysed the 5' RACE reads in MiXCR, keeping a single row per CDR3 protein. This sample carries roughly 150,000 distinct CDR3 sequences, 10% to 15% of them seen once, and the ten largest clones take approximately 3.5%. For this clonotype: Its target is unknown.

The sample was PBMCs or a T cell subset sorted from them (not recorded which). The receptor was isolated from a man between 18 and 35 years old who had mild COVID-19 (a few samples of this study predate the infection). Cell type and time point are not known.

CDR3: CASSPWTRGSPLHF. The CDR3 DNA follows: TGTGCCAGCAGCCCGTGGACGAGGGGTTCACCCCTCCACTTT. The chain recombines TRBV7-8 with TRBJ1-6; the D gene is possibly TRBD1 (5 bases). CDR3 length equals 14 residues. Germline CDR1 reads SGHVS; CDR2 reads FQNEAQ. V was shortened by 5 bases and J by 9 bases, with 14 bases between the two germline ends.